The 24 T cell receptor beta chains below come from one sample, sequenced in a study of T-cell memory formation after mild COVID-19. MiXCR, run by TCRdb on the 5' RACE reads, gives a single entry per CDR3 protein. The repertoire holds 280,000 or so distinct CDR3 sequences, with approximately 7.6% as singletons. Sequencing was done on a sample of PBMCs or a T cell subset sorted from them (not recorded which). These receptor sequences come from a man aged 18 to 30 who had mild COVID-19 (a few samples of this study predate the infection). Cell type and time point are not known.

The chain joins TRBV4-1 to TRBJ2-3; perhaps TRBD2 as D (5 bases). Germline V gene data show CDR1 as MGHRA and CDR2 as YSYEKL. The CDR3 is made up of 16 amino acids. Trimming shortened V by 10 bases and J by 0 bases, and 20 bases separated the two germline ends. This CDR3 is CATTGEGYFSTDTQYF. For the CDR3, the DNA is TGCGCCACCACCGGGGAAGGGTACTTCAGCACAGATACGCAGTATTTT.

V usage is TRBV19 and J usage is TRBJ1-5, with no clear D. Germline V gives CDR1 LNHDA, CDR2 SQIVND (reference sequence). This CDR3 has 13 residues. Trimming left V 7 bases short and J 8 bases short, with 15 bases between. The CDR3 coding sequence is TGTGCCAGTAACCGGGAGCTACTGGAGCCCCAGCATTTT. Translation: CASNRELLEPQHF.

The chain couples TRBV3-1 to TRBJ2-7; TRBD1 agrees at 8 bases. The CDR3 spans 14 residues. V lost 5 bases, J lost 5 bases, and 8 bases stayed unmatched. The germline CDR1 and CDR2 sequences are LGHDT and YNNKEL (reference sequence). The CDR3: CASSYLDRGNEQYF. The DNA for the CDR3 is TGTGCCAGCAGCTACCTCGACAGGGGCAACGAGCAGTACTTC.

This clonotype was recorded a few times. The V gene is TRBV11-2, the J gene TRBJ2-7; 10 bases are a match to TRBD1. Germline V CDR1 and CDR2: SGHAT, FQNNGV. J was trimmed by 1 base and V by 5 bases; bases with no gene match: 5. CDR3 length: 15 residues. The DNA of the CDR3 is TGTGCCAGCAGCACGCGGGACAGGGGTTCCTACGAGCAGTACTTC. This gives the protein CASSTRDRGSYEQYF.

J is TRBJ1-5 and V is TRBV6-2 or TRBV6-3; 7 bases match TRBD1. Germline CDR1 MNHEY, CDR2 SVGEGT. J was trimmed by 2 bases and V by 6 bases; bases with no gene match: 10. This CDR3 has 16 amino acids. The CDR3, as DNA: TGTGCCAGCAGGCACTGGGTTGACAGGGGCAATCAGCCCCAGCATTTT. This sequence encodes CASRHWVDRGNQPQHF.

This clonotype was counted ten times or more. V gene TRBV2 combines with J gene TRBJ2-2, with D unclear. Germline assignment: CDR1 SNHLY and CDR2 FYNNEI. CDR3 size: 13 residues. The ends were cut back, 5 bases at V and 5 bases at J, with 9 bases in the middle. This chain's CDR3 is CASSLHRTGELFF. The DNA for the CDR3 is TGTGCCAGCAGTCTTCACAGAACCGGGGAGCTGTTTTTT.

This sequence joins TRBV28 and TRBJ2-5; no firm D call. Germline CDR1 reads MDHEN; CDR2 reads SYDVKM. Deletions cut 3 bases from V and 4 bases from J, with 9 bases between. This CDR3 has 13 residues. As DNA, the CDR3 is TGTGCCAGCAGTTTTTCGCCTCTAGAGACCCAGTACTTC. The encoded protein is CASSFSPLETQYF.

This rearrangement joins TRBV6-5 to TRBJ2-3; D uncertain. V lost 2 bases, J lost 2 bases, and 14 bases lay in between. The CDR3 totals 16 residues. Germline CDR1 reads MNHEY; CDR2 reads SVGAGI. The CDR3 loop reads CASSYASGRDTDTQYF. CDR3 DNA sequence: TGTGCCAGCAGTTACGCCTCGGGTAGGGACACAGATACGCAGTATTTT.

The chain recombines TRBV23-1 with TRBJ1-6; D gene ambiguous. TRBV23-1 is an ORF, with its function uncertain. V lost 8 bases and J lost 0, with 8 bases in between. CDR3 size: 14 residues. The CDR3 is CASPSSSYNSPLHF. CDR3 sequence (DNA): TGCGCCAGCCCCTCCAGCTCCTATAATTCACCCCTCCACTTT.

V is TRBV7-3 and J is TRBJ2-1, with 9 bases that match TRBD2. The CDR3 consists of 12 residues. The germline V gene has CDR1 SGHTA and CDR2 FQGTGA. The ends lost 5 bases at V and 14 bases at J; junction bases unmatched: 7. The CDR3 region has the DNA TGTGCCAGCAGCACCCAGCGGGGGGTGAAGTTCTTC. Translating gives CASSTQRGVKFF.

This clonotype was observed a few times. The V gene is TRBV4-2, the J gene TRBJ2-7; 7 bases are shared with TRBD2. The germline gives CDR1 LGHNA, CDR2 YNFKEQ. V trimming: 1 base; J trimming: 3 bases; junction bases outside the gene matches: 12. The CDR3 spans 17 residues. The CDR3 DNA reads TGTGCCAGCAGCCAAGTCCGTTCACTAGCGCGTTTCTACGAGCAGTACTTC. It yields the protein CASSQVRSLARFYEQYF.

This sequence joins TRBV5-8 and TRBJ2-5; 13 bases fit TRBD2. This CDR3 is 17 amino acids long. Germline CDR1 is SGHTS and CDR2 is YDEGEE. Trimming took 4 bases from V and 2 from J; bases not matched to a gene: 8. CDR3 DNA sequence: TGTGCCAGCAGCCCAGGACTAGCGGGGGTGACTCAAGAGACCCAGTACTTC. It yields the protein CASSPGLAGVTQETQYF.

The J gene is TRBJ2-3, the V gene TRBV7-9, with TRBD2 identical over 8 bases. The CDR3 runs to 15 residues. The trim removed 6 bases at V and 3 bases at J, leaving 8 bases unmatched. Germline CDR1 reads SEHNR; CDR2 reads FQNEAQ (reference sequence). The DNA of the CDR3 is TGTGCCAGCAGTCCGTCGCGGGGGGTAACAGATACGCAGTATTTT. This encodes CASSPSRGVTDTQYF.

V is TRBV7-6 and J is TRBJ1-6, with unresolved D. Germline V gene sequence: CDR1 SGHVS, CDR2 FNYEAQ. The CDR3 length is 13 residues. Trimming removed 4 bases at V and 9 bases at J, with 10 bases between. For the CDR3, the DNA is TGTGCCAGCAGCTCCCGAGTCACTTCACCCCTCCACTTT. Amino acids: CASSSRVTSPLHF.

The chain uses TRBV6-2 or TRBV6-3 and TRBJ2-5; 7 bases match TRBD1. The germline V gene has CDR1 MNHEY and CDR2 SVGEGT. V was clipped by 4 bases and J by 9 bases; unmatched bases: 11. The CDR3 runs to 14 residues. Written as DNA, the CDR3 is TGTGCCAGCAGTTTGGGACAGCGCACTGGGGCCCAGTACTTC. Encoded protein: CASSLGQRTGAQYF.

V and J are TRBV7-2 and TRBJ1-3; D not resolved. Between the trimmed V and J ends, which lost 5 bases and 2 bases, there was a span of 7 bases. Germline CDR1 reads SGHTA; CDR2 reads FQGNSA. The CDR3 loop spans 13 amino acids. The CDR3 reads CASSPSPGNTIYF. CDR3 coding DNA: TGTGCCAGCAGCCCCTCCCCTGGAAACACCATATATTTT.

This clonotype was seen ten or more times. This chain joins TRBV5-1 and TRBJ2-2; D remains unclear. V was trimmed by 4 bases and J by 5 bases, leaving 15 bases between them. CDR1 and CDR2 from the germline V gene are SGHRS and YFSETQ. There are 15 residues in the CDR3. DNA of the CDR3: TGCGCCAGCAGCCCCGCCCAGCAACCAACCGGGGAGCTGTTTTTT. Its protein is CASSPAQQPTGELFF.

The chain employs TRBV12-3 or TRBV12-4 and TRBJ1-1; no clear D gene. This CDR3 comprises 10 residues. The germline V and J ends were trimmed by 6 bases and 2 bases, with 1 base remaining between them. The CDR3 DNA is TGTGCCAGCAGCAACACTGAAGCTTTCTTT. This encodes CASSNTEAFF.

This clonotype was detected ten times or more. V usage is TRBV6-2 or TRBV6-3 and J usage is TRBJ1-5; no firm D call. CDR1 is MNHEY and CDR2 is SVGEGT in the germline V gene. The CDR3 runs 15 residues. V gave up 0 bases and J gave up 0 bases, with 6 bases separating them. The CDR3 protein is CASSYSGYSNQPQHF. The CDR3 DNA reads as TGTGCCAGCAGTTACTCCGGGTATAGCAATCAGCCCCAGCATTTT.

This clonotype was found a few times. The chain is built from TRBV4-2 and TRBJ2-3, with D possibly TRBD1 on 5 matching bases. Germline CDR1 and CDR2: LGHNA and YNFKEQ. The V and J ends lost 0 bases and 0 bases respectively, with 10 bases between them. The CDR3 runs to 16 residues. Here the CDR3 reads CASSQDTGRSTDTQYF. The CDR3 bases are TGTGCCAGCAGCCAAGATACAGGACGAAGCACAGATACGCAGTATTTT.

The V call is TRBV10-3, the J call TRBJ2-3; 7 bases line up with TRBD1. CDR1 and CDR2 from the germline V gene are ENHRY and SYGVKD. J was trimmed by 0 bases and V by 6 bases; bases with no gene match: 3. The CDR3 has 14 amino acids. Here the CDR3 DNA reads TGTGCCATCAGGAGACAGGGTAGCACAGATACGCAGTATTTT. It translates to CAIRRQGSTDTQYF.

This clonotype was seen many times. The V call is TRBV10-3, the J call TRBJ2-7, with D perhaps matching TRBD1 (6 bases). The V gene's germline CDR1 is ENHRY and CDR2 SYGVKD. The CDR3 is 14 residues long. Trimming cost V 0 bases and J 0 bases, with 6 bases left between them. The CDR3 DNA is TGTGCCATCAGTGAGTCGGACAGCTCCTACGAGCAGTACTTC. It is translated as CAISESDSSYEQYF.

This clonotype was detected only a few times. The chain joins TRBV7-9 to TRBJ1-2; the D gene is possibly TRBD1 (6 bases). V lost 5 bases, J lost 8 bases, and 24 bases lay in between. This CDR3 has 16 amino acids. Germline CDR1 is SEHNR and CDR2 is FQNEAQ (reference sequence). The CDR3 protein is CASSPPPTGGVLGYTF. Here the CDR3 DNA reads TGTGCCAGCAGCCCCCCCCCGACAGGAGGGGTGCTGGGCTACACCTTC.

This clonotype was recorded many times. The rearrangement links TRBV23-1 to TRBJ2-2; tentatively, D is TRBD1 (5 bases). TRBV23-1 is sorted into the ORF group, with uncertain function. The V end was cut by 6 bases, the J end by 0 bases, with 8 bases between. The CDR3 covers 14 residues. The chain's CDR3 is CASSRAPNTGELFF. CDR3 nucleotides: TGCGCCAGCAGCAGGGCCCCGAACACCGGGGAGCTGTTTTTT.